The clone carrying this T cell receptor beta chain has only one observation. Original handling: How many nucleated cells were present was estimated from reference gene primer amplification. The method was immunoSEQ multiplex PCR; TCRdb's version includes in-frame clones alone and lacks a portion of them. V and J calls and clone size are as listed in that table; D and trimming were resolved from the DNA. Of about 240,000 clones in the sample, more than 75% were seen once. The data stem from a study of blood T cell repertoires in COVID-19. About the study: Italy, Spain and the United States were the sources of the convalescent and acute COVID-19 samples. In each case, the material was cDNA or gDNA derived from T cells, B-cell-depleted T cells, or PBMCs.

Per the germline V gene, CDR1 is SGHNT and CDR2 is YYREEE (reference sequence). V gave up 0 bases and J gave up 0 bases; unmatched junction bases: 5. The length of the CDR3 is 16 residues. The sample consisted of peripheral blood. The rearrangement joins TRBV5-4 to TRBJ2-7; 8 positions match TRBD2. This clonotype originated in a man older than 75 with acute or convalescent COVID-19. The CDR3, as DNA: TGTGCCAGCAGCTTGGCCCCAGCGGGAGTCTCCTACGAGCAGTACTTC. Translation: CASSLAPAGVSYEQYF. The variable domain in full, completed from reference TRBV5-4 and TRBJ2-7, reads ETGVTQSPTHLIKTRGQQVTLRCSSQSGHNTVSWYQQALGQGPQFIFQYYREEENGRGNFPPRFSGLQFPNYSSELNVNALELDDSALYLCASSLAPAGVSYEQYFGPGTRLTVT.